The entry below gives a single T cell receptor (beta chain) sequence along with its context. This sample is part of a study of blood T cell repertoires in COVID-19. In the study overall: T cells, B-cell-depleted T cells, or PBMCs provided the cDNA or gDNA that served as material.

The study recruited people aged 18 to 89 years across approximately 24 US areas. The germline CDR1 and CDR2 sequences are LGHDT and YNNKEL (reference sequence). The length of the CDR3 is 13 residues. After removal of 8 bases from V and 4 bases from J, the junction contained 5 bases not matched to a gene. Method: immunoSEQ multiplex PCR; TCRdb's copy keeps in-frame clones and lacks some. Among 180,000 or so clones listed, about four fifths were seen once. This chain links TRBV3-1 (or the pseudogene TRBV3-2) with TRBJ1-1; TRBD1 aligns across 9 bases. Sample: PBMCs or T cells enriched from blood (not recorded which). The TCR sequence derives from a man aged 50-60 years who had recovered from COVID-19. This CDR3 is CASGDRVRTEAFF. As DNA, the CDR3 is TGTGCCAGCGGGGACAGGGTTCGCACTGAAGCTTTCTTT.